Given below is one T cell receptor (beta chain) in context. The V end lost 2 bases, the J end lost 6 bases, and 8 bases lay between the germline ends. Germline CDR1 MNHEY, CDR2 SVGEGT. CDR3 size: 13 residues. The data originate from a study of blood T cell repertoires in COVID-19. Study-wide background: Samples representing acute and convalescent COVID-19 were sourced from the United States, Italy and Spain. From T cells, B-cell-depleted T cells, or PBMCs came the material, which was cDNA or gDNA.

Methods used by the authors: How many nucleated cells were present was estimated from reference gene primer amplification. The method was immunoSEQ multiplex PCR; TCRdb's version includes in-frame clones alone and lacks a portion of them. V and J calls and clone size are as listed in that table; D and trimming were resolved from the DNA. The data show some 68,000 clones, 80% to 90% seen once. This TCR was sampled from a man aged 50 or older with active COVID-19. The rearrangement links TRBV6-2 or TRBV6-3 to TRBJ1-5; tentative D call: TRBD1 (5 bases). The sample comprised peripheral blood. The CDR3 DNA is TGTGCCAGCAGTTACAGGGGTGGTCAGCCCCAGCATTTT. It encodes CASSYRGGQPQHF.